Listed below are T cell receptor beta chains from one sample, sequenced in a study of blood T cells in healthy people across ages. TCRdb analysed the 5' RACE reads with MiXCR anew, one entry per CDR3 protein. Of 1.5 million to 2 million distinct CDR3 sequences listed, roughly 32% are singletons. Sequencing was carried out using blood. The receptor set was obtained from a woman in her 30s in good health. Each CDR3 is given with its conserved first and last residue. A D gene is named only where the DNA matches it firmly. Not all rows give a size; the values are once, few, many and, for expanded clones, a class.

cdr3_nt	cdr3_aa	d_call	clone_size	v_call	j_call
TGCAGTGCTAGAGTGCAGCGGGAGTCGTGGAGAGAGACCCAGTACTTC	CSARVQRESWRETQYF	TRBD2	-	TRBV20-1	TRBJ2-5
TGTGCCAGCAGCACCTCCGGGACTAGCGGGAGTGAGACCCAGTACTTC	CASSTSGTSGSETQYF	TRBD2	few	TRBV7-3	TRBJ2-5
TGTGCCAGCAGCGTCCACAGCCCCTCCGACGAGCAGTACTTC	CASSVHSPSDEQYF	-	few	TRBV5-4	TRBJ2-7
TGTGCCAGCAGCCCGACAGGGGGACTGAAAAACATTCAGTACTTC	CASSPTGGLKNIQYF	TRBD1	many	TRBV11-1	TRBJ2-4
TGTGCCAGTAGGCAGGGTTGGTCTGGGGCCAACGTCCTGACTTTC	CASRQGWSGANVLTF	-	-	TRBV19	TRBJ2-6
TGTGCCAGCAGCGTAGGGGGGACTAGCGGGAGGGCGAACACCGGGGAGCTGTTTTTT	CASSVGGTSGRANTGELFF	TRBD2	few	TRBV9	TRBJ2-2
TGTGCCAGCAGTTCGCCCGGGACAGGGGACTATGGCTACACCTTC	CASSSPGTGDYGYTF	TRBD1	few	TRBV27	TRBJ1-2
TGCAGTGCTAGGGTACTAGCGGCCAAGTACCAAGAGACCCAGTACTTC	CSARVLAAKYQETQYF	TRBD2	once	TRBV20-1	TRBJ2-5
TGTGCCGGCAGCCGCCGGGACAGAGAAAACATTCAGTACTTC	CAGSRRDRENIQYF	TRBD1	-	TRBV3-1	TRBJ2-4
TGCAGTGCCCTCAAGCGGGCCAAGGGCACAGATACGCAGTATTTT	CSALKRAKGTDTQYF	-	-	TRBV20-1	TRBJ2-3
TGTGCCAGCAACCTCCAAGGACTAGCCACCTACGAGCAGTACTTC	CASNLQGLATYEQYF	TRBD2	-	TRBV7-9	TRBJ2-7
TGCAGTGCTCCACGACTAGCGGGAGTGAGCGAGCAGTACTTC	CSAPRLAGVSEQYF	TRBD2	-	TRBV20-1	TRBJ2-7
TGCGCCAGCAGCCACGGGACAGGGGATAATCAGCCCCAGCATTTT	CASSHGTGDNQPQHF	TRBD1	few	TRBV5-1	TRBJ1-5
TGTGCCAGCAGCATTATTACAGGGGGGAATAACTATGGCTACACCTTC	CASSIITGGNNYGYTF	TRBD1	few	TRBV11-2	TRBJ1-2
TGTGCCAGCAGCCTGGGTGGGGGGGGCAGCAATGAGCAGTTCTTC	CASSLGGGGSNEQFF	-	few	TRBV11-1	TRBJ2-1
TGCGCCAGCTCCAGGGGGCCGCGGGGCTCCTACGAGCAGTACTTC	CASSRGPRGSYEQYF	TRBD1	few	TRBV4-1	TRBJ2-7
TGTGCCAGCAGCTCACAGACAAGGACAGGGGGATTTTGGAATGAGCAGTTCTTC	CASSSQTRTGGFWNEQFF	TRBD1	few	TRBV11-1	TRBJ2-1
TGTGCCGGGGATTCACCCCTCCACTTT	CAGDSPLHF	-	-	TRBV30	TRBJ1-6
TGTGCCAGCAGCCAAGAAGGGAGACTTGAGCAGTTCTTC	CASSQEGRLEQFF	-	-	TRBV4-2	TRBJ2-1
TGTGCTGGTGGCTTGGACCCCGACAGGTTGGATAACTATGGCTACACCTTC	CAGGLDPDRLDNYGYTF	-	-	TRBV12-5	TRBJ1-2
TGTGCCATCAGGGGGACAGGCTCTGGAAGCACCATATATTTT	CAIRGTGSGSTIYF	TRBD1	-	TRBV10-3	TRBJ1-3
TGTGCCAGCAGTTACATCGGGCGCTCCTACAATGAGCAGTTCTTC	CASSYIGRSYNEQFF	-	few	TRBV6-2/TRBV6-3	TRBJ2-1
TGTGCCAGCAGTTCCTCTGCGGCTAGCACAGATACGCAGTATTTT	CASSSSAASTDTQYF	-	-	TRBV6-5	TRBJ2-3
TGTGCCAGCAGGGTAGGGACCCCTAGCGGGGGGATCGGGACCCAGTACTTC	CASRVGTPSGGIGTQYF	TRBD2	few	TRBV6-1	TRBJ2-5
TGTGCCATCAGGATGGCCGGTGGGGGGCTCAGGGATGAGCAGTTCTTC	CAIRMAGGGLRDEQFF	-	-	TRBV10-3	TRBJ2-1
TGTGCCAGTAGTATAACATCGGGACGTGGGGGTTCACCCCTCCACTTT	CASSITSGRGGSPLHF	-	-	TRBV19	TRBJ1-6
TGTGCCAGCAGGGTTGACAGCAATGAGCAGTTCTTC	CASRVDSNEQFF	-	-	TRBV2	TRBJ2-1
TGTGCCAGCAGTACTTCTGGGCAGACCCAGTACTTC	CASSTSGQTQYF	-	-	TRBV6-5	TRBJ2-5
TGTGCCTGGAGTGACAGGGGGCGCAACACCTTC	CAWSDRGRNTF	TRBD1	many	TRBV30	TRBJ1-2
TGTGCCAGCAGCCCCGAGGGACAGATCACAGATACGCAGTATTTT	CASSPEGQITDTQYF	TRBD1	many	TRBV9	TRBJ2-3
TGTGCCAGCAGCCAAGAAGATCCGCTCGGAAGGCAAGAGACCCAGTACTTC	CASSQEDPLGRQETQYF	-	many	TRBV4-2	TRBJ2-5
TGCAGCGTTGTGGGCAGCCAGAGCACAGATACGCAGTATTTT	CSVVGSQSTDTQYF	-	few	TRBV29-1	TRBJ2-3
TGTGCCAGCAGAGGCACAGGGATCTTTAGCTCCTACAATGAGCAGTTCTTC	CASRGTGIFSSYNEQFF	-	-	TRBV27	TRBJ2-1
TGTGCCAGCAGCTTAGGAGTCGGCGGGTCCTACAATGAGCAGTTCTTC	CASSLGVGGSYNEQFF	-	many	TRBV7-2	TRBJ2-1
TGTGCCAGCAGCCGCGAACTAGCGGGGGCCACAGATACGCAGTATTTT	CASSRELAGATDTQYF	TRBD2	-	TRBV7-2	TRBJ2-3
TGTGCCAGCAGTCCGAGGGCTAGCGGTCAATACAATGAGCAGTTCTTC	CASSPRASGQYNEQFF	TRBD2	-	TRBV14	TRBJ2-1
TGTGCCAGCAGTCCCTCTCCGCGGGAGGACTCCTACGGGCAGTACTTC	CASSPSPREDSYGQYF	TRBD2	-	TRBV27	TRBJ2-7
TGCAGTGCTCTGGGACAGGGGTTTAATCAGCCCCAGCATTTT	CSALGQGFNQPQHF	TRBD1	-	TRBV20-1	TRBJ1-5
TGCGCCAGCAGCTTGAAGGCGGGAGGGCCAAAAGAGACCCAGTACTTC	CASSLKAGGPKETQYF	TRBD2	-	TRBV5-1	TRBJ2-5